This entry lists 24 T cell receptor beta chains sequenced from one sample in a study of regulatory T cells in long-lasting Graves disease. Indicated time point: persistent/refractory GD, antithyroid drugs over 5 years with positive TRAb. PBMC RNA served as the TCR library source. Arm-PCR of CDR3 regions with iRepertoire HTBI primers generated TCR beta libraries. TCRdb called the multiplex PCR reads again in MiXCR, with one record for every CDR3 protein. The sample consists of hundreds of thousands of distinct CDR3 sequences, less than 25% of them appearing once. Sequenced here: peripheral blood mononuclear cells (PBMCs), sampled when the disease was refractory, from a patient treated with antithyroid drugs. The receptors stem from a female donor with Graves disease.

The V gene is TRBV6-2 or TRBV6-3, the J gene TRBJ1-3; TRBD1 might be the D (5 bases). CDR1 and CDR2 (germline): MNHEY, SVGEGT. V was trimmed by 2 bases and J by 1 base, leaving 9 bases between them. The CDR3 length is 15 residues. CDR3: CASSYQGGSGNTIYF. The CDR3 nucleotides read TGTGCCAGCAGTTACCAGGGTGGGTCTGGAAACACCATATATTTT.

As to this clonotype: A junction end diverges from the germline sequence, so it may reflect a read error. The chain has TRBV19 and TRBJ1-3; D not certain. CDR3 size: 15 residues. CDR1 is LNHDA and CDR2 is SQIVND in the germline V gene (reference sequence). CDR3 sequence reads: CPSSIRRQPGNTIYF. The CDR3 nucleotides are TGTCCCAGTAGTATAAGGCGGCAGCCTGGAAACACCATATATTTT.

This clonotype has only one observation. The chain has TRBV15 and TRBJ2-3; D remains unclear. The CDR3 is 16 amino acids. CDR1 LNHNV and CDR2 YYDKDF come from the germline V gene (reference sequence). V lost 4 bases to trimming and J lost 0 bases, with 14 bases between them. CDR3 coding DNA: TGTGCCACCAGCACACAAGACTTGACTAGCACAGATACGCAGTATTTT. This sequence encodes CATSTQDLTSTDTQYF.

This clonotype was observed many times. The chain joins TRBV5-1 to TRBJ1-2, with D possibly being TRBD1 (5 bases). This CDR3 has 13 residues. Germline V gene lookup returns CDR1 SGHRS and CDR2 YFSETQ. V was cut by 0 bases and J by 2 bases, with 5 bases left in between. The CDR3 nucleotides read TGCGCCAGCAGCTTGGAGGGGAACTATGGCTACACCTTC. Translated: CASSLEGNYGYTF.

This clonotype has ten or more counts. The chain links TRBV30 to TRBJ2-7; D tentatively reads TRBD1 or TRBD2 (5 bases each). CDR1 is GTSNPN, CDR2 SVGIG, per germline (reference sequence). V was trimmed by 3 bases and J by 9 bases, leaving 15 bases between them. The CDR3 length is 12 residues. CDR3 in DNA: TGTGCCTGGAGCGGGACGGCCGTAGGGCAGTACTTC. Amino acid sequence: CAWSGTAVGQYF. Full variable domain (remainder filled in from reference TRBV30 and TRBJ2-7): SQTIHQWPATLVQPVGSPLSLECTVEGTSNPNLYWYRQAAGRGLQLLFYSVGIGQISSEVPQNLSASRPQDRQFILSSKKLLLSDSGFYLCAWSGTAVGQYFGPGTRLTVT.

The sample holds many counts of this clonotype. The chain couples TRBV7-8 to TRBJ2-5; no firm D call. V was pared by 1 base and J by 4 bases, with 10 bases between. Germline lookup yields CDR1 SGHVS and CDR2 FQNEAQ. The CDR3 consists of 14 residues. Here the CDR3 reads CASSLVVTRETQYF. CDR3 sequence (DNA): TGTGCCAGCAGCTTAGTCGTGACGCGAGAGACCCAGTACTTC. The full variable domain, in which reference TRBV7-8 and TRBJ2-5 provide the parts outside the CDR3, is GAGVSQSPRYKVAKRGQDVALRCDPISGHVSLFWYQQALGQGPEFLTYFQNEAQLDKSGLPSDRFFAERPEGSVSTLKIQRTQQEDSAVYLCASSLVVTRETQYFGPGTRLLVL.

In its sample, this clonotype was seen many times. The V gene is TRBV28, the J gene TRBJ1-2, with D perhaps matching TRBD1 (6 bases). The germline V gene encodes CDR1 MDHEN and CDR2 SYDVKM. V was cut by 5 bases and J by 5 bases, with 15 bases left in between. CDR3 length: 14 amino acids. The CDR3 coding sequence is TGTGCCAGCAGTAGGCCAGGGGCTTCTTATGGCTACACCTTC. Translated, it gives CASSRPGASYGYTF.

The chain combines TRBV27 with TRBJ1-1, with D possibly matching TRBD1 (5 bases). The CDR3 runs 15 residues. The germline CDR1 and CDR2 sequences are MNHEY and SMNVEV (reference sequence). The germline V and J ends were trimmed by 6 bases and 4 bases, with 18 bases remaining between them. The CDR3 bases are TGTGCCAGCAGCCGCCCCGAGGGGCTCGTCACTGAAGCTTTCTTT. Protein product: CASSRPEGLVTEAFF.

As for this clonotype: A read error may be the cause here, since a much bigger clone is one base away. The chain combines TRBV7-2 with TRBJ1-6; D gene ambiguous. CDR3 size: 14 residues. Germline values: CDR1 SGHTA, CDR2 FQGNSA. The CDR3 nucleotides read TGTGCCAGCAGCTTTGACACGAATAATTCACTCCTCCACTTT. It codes for CASSFDTNNSLLHF. Drawing the rest from reference TRBV7-2 and TRBJ1-6, the complete variable domain is GAGVSQSPSNKVTEKGKDVELRCDPISGHTALYWYRQSLGQGLEFLIYFQGNSAPDKSGLPSDRFSAERTGGSVSTLTIQRTQQEDSAVYLCASSFDTNNSLLHFGNGTRLTVT.

V and J are TRBV15 and TRBJ2-3; D unclear. The germline V gene encodes CDR1 LNHNV and CDR2 YYDKDF (reference sequence). The V gene lost 8 bases and the J gene lost 2 bases, with 8 bases spanning the gap. This CDR3 spans 12 amino acids. CDR3 in amino acids: CATSPYTDTQYF. The CDR3 DNA is TGTGCCACCTCCCCTTACACAGATACGCAGTATTTT.

On this clonotype: A junction boundary mismatches the germline segment, possibly from a read error. This sequence joins TRBV5-6 and TRBJ2-7; D ambiguous. This CDR3 has 15 amino acids. Germline assignment: CDR1 SGHDT and CDR2 YYEEEE. The DNA for the CDR3 is TGTGCCGGCAGCTTGCCCGGATTTAGCTCCTACGAGCAGTACTTC. It codes for CAGSLPGFSSYEQYF.

The gene calls are TRBV12-3 or TRBV12-4 and TRBJ1-2; TRBD1 matches at 9 bases. V was clipped by 4 bases and J by 8 bases; unmatched bases: 2. The CDR3 loop spans 12 amino acids. Here the CDR3 reads CASSSGTGGYTF. In nucleotides, the CDR3 is TGTGCCAGCAGTTCCGGGACAGGGGGCTACACCTTC.

This clonotype has a count of ten or more. The chain's CDR3 is CASSDLGGITEAFF. The DNA for the CDR3 is TGTGCCAGCAGTGACCTCGGGGGGATCACTGAAGCTTTCTTT. The chain couples TRBV28 to TRBJ1-1, with a possible D match to TRBD1 (5 bases). Between the trimmed V and J ends, which lost 5 bases and 4 bases, there was a span of 14 bases. This CDR3 region has 14 residues. Germline CDR1 is MDHEN and CDR2 is SYDVKM.

The V call is TRBV28, the J call TRBJ2-1, with 9 positions matching TRBD1. The J segment lost 5 bases and the V segment lost 7 bases, leaving 3 bases of the junction unmatched. This CDR3 has 13 residues. Germline CDR1 reads MDHEN; CDR2 reads SYDVKM. The CDR3 spells CASMRQGDNEQFF. CDR3 nucleotide sequence: TGTGCCAGCATGAGACAGGGGGACAATGAGCAGTTCTTC.

This clonotype was counted between two and nine times. V usage is TRBV2 and J usage is TRBJ2-7; 7 nucleotides agree with TRBD2. Per germline, CDR1 SNHLY and CDR2 FYNNEI. This CDR3 spans 13 amino acids. V lost 8 bases, J lost 6 bases, and 10 bases stayed unmatched. The CDR3 spells CASGAAGFAEQYF. DNA for the CDR3: TGTGCCAGCGGTGCAGCGGGATTCGCCGAGCAGTACTTC.

On this clonotype: The conserved closing phenylalanine or tryptophan is absent in this CDR3, likely reflecting a read error. The chain couples TRBV7-9 to TRBJ1-4, with TRBD1 matching 8 bases. CDR1 and CDR2 from the germline V gene are SEHNR and FQNEAQ (reference sequence). This CDR3 region has 15 residues. After removal of 5 bases from V and 2 bases from J, the junction contained 4 bases not matched to a gene. CDR3 protein: CASSGRTGTNEKLFL. The CDR3 DNA follows: TGTGCCAGCAGCGGACGGACAGGGACTAATGAAAAACTGTTTTTA.

This clonotype was counted many times. The V call is TRBV27, the J call TRBJ2-7, with 8 bases aligning to TRBD2. The junction had 8 bases not matched to a gene; V was cut back by 2 bases and J by 5 bases. The CDR3 totals 15 residues. Germline-derived CDR1 and CDR2 are MNHEY and SMNVEV (reference sequence). The CDR3 spells CASSLLTGGPHEQYF. CDR3 DNA: TGTGCCAGCAGTTTACTTACGGGAGGGCCCCACGAGCAGTACTTC.

This clonotype was picked up many times. The chain uses TRBV28 and TRBJ1-5; 9 bases match TRBD1. The V and J ends lost 7 bases and 1 base, in that order; junction bases with no gene match: 5. Germline V gives CDR1 MDHEN, CDR2 SYDVKM. The CDR3 runs 15 residues. Here the CDR3 reads CASTMTGGSNQPQHF. In DNA, the CDR3 is TGTGCCAGCACGATGACAGGGGGAAGCAATCAGCCCCAGCATTTT.

The sample holds many counts of this clonotype. The J gene is TRBJ1-6, the V gene TRBV28; 10 bases are a match to TRBD1. Unmatched junction bases numbered 9, after V lost 6 bases and J lost 7 bases. Germline V CDR1 and CDR2: MDHEN, SYDVKM. This CDR3 contains 16 residues. The CDR3 here is CASSSDRGLKNSPLHF. The CDR3, as DNA: TGTGCCAGCAGCTCGGACAGGGGGTTGAAGAATTCACCCCTCCACTTT.

This clonotype appeared many times. The chain couples TRBV6-5 to TRBJ1-1, with a weak D call TRBD1 (6 bases). Germline CDR1 reads MNHEY; CDR2 reads SVGAGI. V was pared by 2 bases and J by 1 base, with 8 bases between. This CDR3 spans 14 amino acids. CDR3 loop: CASSYPGQNTEAFF. DNA of the CDR3: TGTGCCAGCAGTTACCCGGGACAGAACACTGAAGCTTTCTTT.

The chain employs TRBV7-2 and TRBJ2-1; TRBD2 might be the D (5 bases). The CDR3 length is 15 residues. The ends were cut back, 1 base at V and 2 bases at J, with 9 bases in the middle. Germline-derived CDR1 and CDR2 are SGHTA and FQGNSA. The CDR3 spells CASSLGVAPYNEQFF. DNA for the CDR3: TGTGCCAGCAGCTTAGGGGTAGCGCCCTACAATGAGCAGTTCTTC.

On this clonotype itself: One junction end disagrees with the germline gene, perhaps due to a read error. J is TRBJ2-5 and V is TRBV9, with 7 bases identical to TRBD1. In germline, CDR1 is SGDLS, CDR2 YYNGEE. This CDR3 region has 15 residues. The CDR3, as DNA: TGTGCCAACAGCGCAGGACAGGCCCTAAGAGAGACCCAGTACTTC. It encodes CANSAGQALRETQYF. Full variable domain (rest looked up from reference TRBV9 and TRBJ2-5): DSGVTQTPKHLITATGQRVTLRCSPRSGDLSVYWYQQSLDQGLQFLIQYYNGEERAKGNILERFSAQQFPDLHSELNLSSLELGDSALYFCANSAGQALRETQYFGPGTRLLVL.

The V and J genes are TRBV24-1 and TRBJ1-1; TRBD1 might be the D (6 bases). V was clipped by 2 bases and J by 0 bases, with 9 bases between them. CDR3 length: 15 residues. CDR1 is KGHDR, CDR2 SFDVKD, per germline. The DNA for the CDR3 is TGTGCCACCAGTGATTCGAGGGGGATGAACACTGAAGCTTTCTTT. It is translated as CATSDSRGMNTEAFF.

In its sample, this clonotype was seen many times. The rearrangement links TRBV11-3 to TRBJ2-7, with D perhaps TRBD1 (5 bases). Germline CDR1 is SGHNT and CDR2 is YENEEA. This CDR3 spans 14 amino acids. With 0 bases removed from V and 2 bases from J, the gap between germline ends came to 8 bases. CDR3 loop: CASSLDRATYEQYF. DNA for the CDR3: TGTGCCAGCAGCTTAGACAGGGCCACCTACGAGCAGTACTTC.